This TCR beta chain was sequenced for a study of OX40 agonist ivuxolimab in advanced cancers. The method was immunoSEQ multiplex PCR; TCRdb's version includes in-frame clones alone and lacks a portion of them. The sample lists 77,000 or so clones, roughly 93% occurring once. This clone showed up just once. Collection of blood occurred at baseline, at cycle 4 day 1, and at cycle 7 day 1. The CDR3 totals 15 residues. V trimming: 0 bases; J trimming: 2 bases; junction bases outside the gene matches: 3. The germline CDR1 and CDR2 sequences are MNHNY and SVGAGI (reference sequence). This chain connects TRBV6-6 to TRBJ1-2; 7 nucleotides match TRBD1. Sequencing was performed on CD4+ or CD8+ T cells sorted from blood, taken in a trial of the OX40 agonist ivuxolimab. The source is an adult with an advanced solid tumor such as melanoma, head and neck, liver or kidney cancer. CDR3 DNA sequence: TGTGCCAGCAGTTACTCGTTACAGGGGAACTATGGCTACACCTTC. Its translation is CASSYSLQGNYGYTF.